The 6 T cell receptor beta chains below all came from one sample that was sequenced in a study of blood T cell repertoires in COVID-19. The method was immunoSEQ multiplex PCR; TCRdb's version includes in-frame clones alone and lacks a portion of them. The data show fewer than 150,000 clones, 84% seen once. The sample was peripheral blood. All receptors come from a woman aged 25 to 39 who had recovered from COVID-19.

The gene calls are TRBV5-6 and TRBJ1-3; D is undetermined. The CDR3 runs 17 residues. The V end was cut by 0 bases, the J end by 0 bases, with 13 bases between. Germline-derived CDR1 and CDR2 are SGHDT and YYEEEE. CDR3 in DNA: TGTGCCAGCAGCTTGGAGGAGGTCAGTCTCTCTGGAAACACCATATATTTT. Its protein is CASSLEEVSLSGNTIYF.

A single count supports this clone. The V and J genes are TRBV6-5 and TRBJ2-5; 16 positions match TRBD2. J lost 1 base, V lost 9 bases, and 2 bases had no gene match. In germline, CDR1 is MNHEY, CDR2 SVGAGI. CDR3 size: 15 residues. CDR3 protein: CASGTSGGAQETQYF. The CDR3 coding sequence is TGTGCCAGTGGGACTAGCGGGGGGGCCCAAGAGACCCAGTACTTC.

V and J are TRBV7-2 and TRBJ2-5; TRBD1 agrees at 9 bases. Germline assignment: CDR1 SGHTA and CDR2 FQGNSA. The CDR3 runs to 14 residues. Germline trimming cut 4 bases from V and 2 bases from J; bases unmatched to any gene: 2. CDR3 sequence reads: CASSSGQGQETQYF. The CDR3 DNA is TGTGCCAGCAGCTCGGGACAGGGTCAAGAGACCCAGTACTTC.

This clone was detected a few times. The chain employs TRBV3-1 (or the pseudogene TRBV3-2) and TRBJ2-7, with 8 bases aligning to TRBD2. The CDR3 length is 14 residues. V lost 10 bases, J lost 5 bases, and 13 bases stayed unmatched. Germline V gene lookup returns CDR1 LGHDT and CDR2 YNNKEL (reference sequence). CDR3 sequence: CATRDPSGHHEQYF. The CDR3 DNA is TGTGCCACCAGGGACCCTAGCGGGCATCACGAGCAGTACTTC.

Only one count was recorded for this clone. The rearrangement uses TRBV10-2 and TRBJ2-7; 7 bases agree with TRBD2. The CDR3 is 15 amino acids. Germline V gene sequence: CDR1 WSHSY, CDR2 SAAADI. Trimming at V came to 5 bases and at J to 0 bases, leaving 7 bases not matched to a gene. The CDR3 sequence: CASSLRGGSSYEQYF. CDR3 coding DNA: TGCGCCAGCAGTTTGCGGGGCGGGAGCTCCTACGAGCAGTACTTC.

The V call is TRBV2, the J call TRBJ2-4; TRBD1 matches at 8 bases. The V gene end was trimmed by 6 bases and the J gene end by 1 base; junction bases not matched to a gene: 8. CDR1 is SNHLY, CDR2 FYNNEI, per germline. CDR3 length: 16 amino acids. CDR3 DNA sequence: TGTGCCAGCAGGCGTGGACAGGGTAGGGCCAAAAACATTCAGTACTTC. It translates to CASRRGQGRAKNIQYF.